Listed here is a single TCR beta chain. The data are from a study of blood T cell repertoires in COVID-19. Study-wide background: PBMCs, B-cell-depleted T cells, or T cells were the source of the cDNA or gDNA that made up the material.

Per the germline V gene, CDR1 is PRHDT and CDR2 is FYEKMQ (reference sequence). V lost 3 bases and J 0 bases, leaving 14 bases between the germline ends. The CDR3 consists of 17 residues. The table came from immunoSEQ multiplex PCR; TCRdb's copy has only in-frame clones and leaves some out. Here the sample spans about 220,000 clones, just over 85% being singletons. The cohort comprised adults aged about 18 to 100 years residing in 20 to 30 US areas. This receptor was obtained from a woman aged 45-65 years with acute COVID-19. The specimen sequenced was PBMCs or T cells enriched from blood (not recorded which). This rearrangement joins TRBV13 to TRBJ2-2, with D tentatively TRBD1 (6 bases). CDR3 in amino acids: CASSFQGFDANTGELFF. DNA of the CDR3: TGTGCCAGCAGCTTTCAGGGGTTCGATGCGAACACCGGGGAGCTGTTTTTT.